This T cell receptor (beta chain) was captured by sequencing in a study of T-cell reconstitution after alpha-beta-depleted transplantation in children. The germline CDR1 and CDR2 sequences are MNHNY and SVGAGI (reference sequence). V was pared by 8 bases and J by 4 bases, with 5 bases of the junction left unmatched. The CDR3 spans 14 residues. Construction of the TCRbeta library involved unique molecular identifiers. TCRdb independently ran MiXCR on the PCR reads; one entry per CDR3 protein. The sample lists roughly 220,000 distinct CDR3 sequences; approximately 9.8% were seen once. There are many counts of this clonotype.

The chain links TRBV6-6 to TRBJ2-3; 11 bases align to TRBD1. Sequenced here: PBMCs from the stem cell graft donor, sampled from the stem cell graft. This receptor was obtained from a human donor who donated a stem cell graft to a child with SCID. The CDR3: CASRDRGRSDTQYF. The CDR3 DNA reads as TGTGCCAGCCGGGACAGGGGGAGGTCAGATACGCAGTATTTT.